The rows below give T cell receptor beta chains drawn from one sample of a study of blood T cells in healthy people across ages. MiXCR was run by TCRdb on the 5' RACE reads, yielding one entry per CDR3 protein. Found here are fewer than 2,000,000 distinct CDR3 sequences, approximately 39% of them singletons; the top ten hold roughly 24%. Input material: blood. These receptors all stem from a human donor in good health. Each CDR3 is given with its conserved first and last residue. A D gene is named only where the DNA matches it firmly. The size of a clone is reported for some rows only, either as once, few or many, or as a class for expanded clones.

j_call d_call clone_size v_call cdr3_nt cdr3_aa
TRBJ2-7 - - TRBV7-9 TGTGCCAGCAGCCCCCCGAGAAAGAGCGAGCAGTACTTC CASSPPRKSEQYF
TRBJ2-5 - few TRBV12-3/TRBV12-4 TGTGCCAGCAGTCGGGACGAAGGAGAGACCCAGTACTTC CASSRDEGETQYF
TRBJ2-5 - few TRBV7-2 TGTGCCAGCAGCTTAGAAGGGGGGCTCATAATTCAAGAGACCCAGTACTTC CASSLEGGLIIQETQYF
TRBJ2-6 TRBD1 few TRBV4-2 TGTGCCAGCAGCCTCCGGGACAGTAGCTCTGGGGCCAACGTCCTGACTTTC CASSLRDSSSGANVLTF
TRBJ2-5 TRBD1 - TRBV9 TGTGCCAGCAGCCCCCGCCGGGACAGATTGGAGACCCAGTACTTC CASSPRRDRLETQYF
TRBJ2-7 - - TRBV7-2 TGTGCCAGCAGCCCAAGGGGGGGCAGGGCGACCTACGAGCAGTACTTC CASSPRGGRATYEQYF
TRBJ1-2 - few TRBV5-6 TGTGCCAGCAGCCCGCTATTGAAATTGGAGGGAACCAGCTATGGCTACACCTTC CASSPLLKLEGTSYGYTF
TRBJ2-1 TRBD1 few TRBV3-1 TGTGCCAGCAGCCGAAATACAGGGGGCTTGATCAATGAGCAGTTCTTC CASSRNTGGLINEQFF
TRBJ1-4 TRBD1 - TRBV2 TGTGCCACCAAGGGACAGGGGGCGGAAAAACTGTTTTTT CATKGQGAEKLFF
TRBJ1-6 - few TRBV25-1 TGTGCCAGCAGTGAGGGGACCGAGAGTTATAATTCACCCCTCCACTTT CASSEGTESYNSPLHF
TRBJ2-5 TRBD1 - TRBV7-9 TGTGCCAGCAGCTTAGATTACAGGGGGCGAGAGACCCAGTACTTC CASSLDYRGRETQYF
TRBJ1-6 - few TRBV4-2 TGTGCCAGCAGCCAAGATAGCCTAAGGGGTTCACCCCTCCACTTT CASSQDSLRGSPLHF
TRBJ2-1 - few TRBV5-1 TGCGCCAGCAGCTTGGCCGCGGGGGCTGCGGCTGAGCAGTTCTTC CASSLAAGAAAEQFF
TRBJ1-2 - many TRBV15 TGTGCCACCAGCAGGGGCGTGCTCTATGGCTACACCTTC CATSRGVLYGYTF
TRBJ1-1 - - TRBV20-1 TGCAGTGCTAGATCTGGATACACTGAAGCTTTCTTT CSARSGYTEAFF
TRBJ1-5 - - TRBV29-1 TGCAGCGTCAGATGGGGGGGGAATCAGCCCCAGCATTTT CSVRWGGNQPQHF
TRBJ2-5 - few TRBV7-2 TGTGCCAGCAGATCGCCAGGGGTTACAGAGGCCCAGTACTTC CASRSPGVTEAQYF
TRBJ1-4 - few TRBV6-5 TGTGCCAGCAGTTACTCGATGCGAGGGCGAGCTAATGAAAAACTGTTTTTT CASSYSMRGRANEKLFF
TRBJ2-5 TRBD2 few TRBV10-2 TGCGCCAGCAGACTAGCGGGGGGTTCAGAGACCCAGTACTTC CASRLAGGSETQYF
TRBJ2-1 TRBD2 - TRBV7-3 TGTGCCAGCGGGCGGGGGGGCTCCTACAATGAGCAGTTCTTC CASGRGGSYNEQFF
TRBJ2-7 - few TRBV20-1 TGCAGTGCTAGAGCCCCCAGGATTCTCTACGAGCAGTACTTC CSARAPRILYEQYF
TRBJ1-2 - - TRBV7-9 TGTGCCAGCAGCTTATCCGAAAAGAACTATGGCTACACCTTC CASSLSEKNYGYTF
TRBJ2-1 - few TRBV5-1 TGCGCCAGCAGCTTGAATTTAGGCCCACCTAACAATGAGCAGTTCTTC CASSLNLGPPNNEQFF
TRBJ1-1 TRBD1 - TRBV12-3/TRBV12-4 TGTGCCAGCACTAGGACAGGGGGCTACACTGAAGCTTTCTTT CASTRTGGYTEAFF
TRBJ2-7 TRBD1 - TRBV27 TGTGCCAGCAGTTCCATAACAGGGGTAACTTCCTACGAGCAGTACTTC CASSSITGVTSYEQYF
TRBJ1-1 - - TRBV5-1 TGCGCCAGCAGCTTGGGGGGTTCGGTCATGAACACTGAAGCTTTCTTT CASSLGGSVMNTEAFF
TRBJ2-7 TRBD2 - TRBV3-1 TGTGCCAGCAGCCAAGGATTATTCAGGACTAGCGGGAGATACGAGCAGTACTTC CASSQGLFRTSGRYEQYF
TRBJ1-2 TRBD1 - TRBV12-3/TRBV12-4 TGTGCCAGCAGTCTATTACAGGGGGTGAGCTACACCTTC CASSLLQGVSYTF
TRBJ1-1 TRBD1 - TRBV20-1 TGCAGTGCTAGAGCCGGGACAGGGGTTGGTGAAGCTTTCTTT CSARAGTGVGEAFF
TRBJ1-2 - few TRBV12-3/TRBV12-4 TGTGCCAGCAGTTTGGTAAGGGACGGCTATGGCTACACCTTC CASSLVRDGYGYTF
TRBJ2-3 - - TRBV7-2 TGTGCCAGCAGCTCCTGGTTGGGCACAGATACGCAGTATTTT CASSSWLGTDTQYF
TRBJ1-4 TRBD1 - TRBV20-1 TGCAGTGCTCCCGGGACAGGCGGTGAAAAACTGTTTTTT CSAPGTGGEKLFF
TRBJ1-2 - - TRBV4-1 TGCGCCAGCAGCCCCCTAGGCGTAGGGGCTGGTTATGGCTACACCTTC CASSPLGVGAGYGYTF
TRBJ1-6 TRBD1 few TRBV4-3 TGCGCCAGCAGCCGAAATACAGGGGGCGGGAATTCACCCCTCCACTTT CASSRNTGGGNSPLHF
TRBJ1-4 - few TRBV12-3/TRBV12-4 TGTGCCAGCAAAACTAATGAAAAACTGTTTTTT CASKTNEKLFF
TRBJ2-1 - - TRBV25-1 TGTGCCAGCGGAGAAGTCTACAACTACAATGAGCAGTTCTTC CASGEVYNYNEQFF
TRBJ2-5 - many TRBV5-1 TGCGCCAGCAGATTTAAGGGTCAAGAGACCCAGTACTTC CASRFKGQETQYF
TRBJ1-2 - - TRBV19 TGTGCCGGTAGTATCTCCCCACAGTATTTTAACTATGGCTACACCTTC CAGSISPQYFNYGYTF
TRBJ2-4 TRBD2 few TRBV3-1 TGTGCCAGCAGCCCCTTAGCGGGGGGGCCGAGGGAGCAGTACTTC CASSPLAGGPREQYF
TRBJ1-2 TRBD1 - TRBV9 TGTGCCAGCAGCGTAGAGGCAGGGGGAGACTATGGCTACACCTTC CASSVEAGGDYGYTF
TRBJ2-3 - - TRBV20-1 TGCAGTGCTAGGGCCCCTCAGTCTAGCACAGATACGCAGTATTTT CSARAPQSSTDTQYF
TRBJ1-4 - - TRBV20-1 TGCAGTGCTAGAGATGTTTTGACAAGGGTAGCAGCTAATGAAAAACTGTTTTTT CSARDVLTRVAANEKLFF
TRBJ2-1 - few TRBV18 TGTGCCAGCTCACCTCTCCCCAGACAACTAGACAGTAATGAGCAGTTCTTC CASSPLPRQLDSNEQFF
TRBJ1-2 TRBD1 - TRBV10-3 TGTGCCATCAGCGAACCGGGACAGGGAAGTGATGGCTACACCTTC CAISEPGQGSDGYTF
TRBJ2-5 - - TRBV15 TGTGCCACCAGCGTAGGACAGCTACAAGAGACCCAGTACTTC CATSVGQLQETQYF
TRBJ1-4 - - TRBV20-1 TGCAGTGCTAGTGCTGAAAAACTGTTTTTT CSASAEKLFF
TRBJ1-1 - - TRBV9 TGTGCCAGCAGCGTAGATGTGATGGGAGGGCAGAGTGAAGCTTTCTTT CASSVDVMGGQSEAFF
TRBJ2-1 TRBD1 - TRBV24-1 TGTGCCACCAGTGATTTCGGACAGGGGGCGGGTAATGAGCAGTTCTTC CATSDFGQGAGNEQFF